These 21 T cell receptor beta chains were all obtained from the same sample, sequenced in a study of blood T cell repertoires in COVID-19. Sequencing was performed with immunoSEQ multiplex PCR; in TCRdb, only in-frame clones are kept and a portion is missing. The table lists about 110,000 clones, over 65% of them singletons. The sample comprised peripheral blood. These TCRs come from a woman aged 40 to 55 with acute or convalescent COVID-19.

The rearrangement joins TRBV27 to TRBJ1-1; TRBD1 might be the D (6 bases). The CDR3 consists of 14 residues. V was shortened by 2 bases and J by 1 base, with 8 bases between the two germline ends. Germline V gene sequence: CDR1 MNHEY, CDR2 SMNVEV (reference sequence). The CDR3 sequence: CASSLGQTNTEAFF. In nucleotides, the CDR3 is TGTGCCAGCAGTTTAGGACAGACGAACACTGAAGCTTTCTTT.

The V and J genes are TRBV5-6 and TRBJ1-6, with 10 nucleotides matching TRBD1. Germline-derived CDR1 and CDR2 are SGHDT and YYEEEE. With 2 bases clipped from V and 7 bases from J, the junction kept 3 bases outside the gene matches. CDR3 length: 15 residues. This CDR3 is CASSFLDRGNSPLHF. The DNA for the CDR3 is TGTGCCAGCAGCTTTCTGGACAGGGGGAATTCACCCCTCCACTTT. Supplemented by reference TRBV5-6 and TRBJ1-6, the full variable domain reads DAGVTQSPTHLIKTRGQQVTLRCSPKSGHDTVSWYQQALGQGPQFIFQYYEEEERQRGNFPDRFSGHQFPNYSSELNVNALLLGDSALYLCASSFLDRGNSPLHFGNGTRLTVT.

CDR3 DNA sequence: TGTGCCAGCAGTTTTTCGGGGGGGCCTAATTACGAGCAGTACTTC. Its translation: CASSFSGGPNYEQYF. The genes are TRBV28 and TRBJ2-7; 8 bases map to TRBD2. V was pared by 3 bases and J by 4 bases, with 8 bases of the junction left unmatched. The germline CDR1 and CDR2 sequences are MDHEN and SYDVKM. The length of the CDR3 is 15 residues.

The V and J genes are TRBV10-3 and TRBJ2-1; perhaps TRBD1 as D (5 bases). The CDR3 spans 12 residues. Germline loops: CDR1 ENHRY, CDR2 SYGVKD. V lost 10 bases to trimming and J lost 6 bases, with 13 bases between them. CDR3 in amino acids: CATTGEANEQFF. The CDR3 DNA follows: TGTGCCACCACAGGAGAGGCCAATGAGCAGTTCTTC.

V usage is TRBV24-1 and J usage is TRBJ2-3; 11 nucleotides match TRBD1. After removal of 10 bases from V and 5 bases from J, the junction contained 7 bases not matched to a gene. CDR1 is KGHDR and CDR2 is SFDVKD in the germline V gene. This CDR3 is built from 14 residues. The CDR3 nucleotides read TGTGCCACTGGGGACAGGGGGTTCGGAGATACGCAGTATTTT. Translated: CATGDRGFGDTQYF.

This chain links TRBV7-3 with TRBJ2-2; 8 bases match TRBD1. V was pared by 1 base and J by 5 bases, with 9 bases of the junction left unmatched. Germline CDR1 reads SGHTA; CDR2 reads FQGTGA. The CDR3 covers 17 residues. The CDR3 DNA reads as TGTGCCAGCAGCTTAAGCTTGGACAGGGTTGGGACCGGGGAGCTGTTTTTT. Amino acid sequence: CASSLSLDRVGTGELFF. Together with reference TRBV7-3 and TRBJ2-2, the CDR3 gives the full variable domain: GAGVSQTPSNKVTEKGKYVELRCDPISGHTALYWYRQSLGQGPEFLIYFQGTGAADDSGLPNDRFFAVRPEGSVSTLKIQRTERGDSAVYLCASSLSLDRVGTGELFFGEGSRLTVL.

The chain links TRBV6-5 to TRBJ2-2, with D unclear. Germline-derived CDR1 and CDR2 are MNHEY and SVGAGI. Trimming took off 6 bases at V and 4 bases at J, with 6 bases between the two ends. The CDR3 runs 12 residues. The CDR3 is CASSRFTGELFF. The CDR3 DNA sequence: TGTGCCAGCAGCCGTTTCACCGGGGAGCTGTTTTTT.

For the CDR3, the DNA is TGTGCCTGGAGTCCTTACGGGAATCAGCCCCAGCATTTT. Translated, it gives CAWSPYGNQPQHF. The V and J genes are TRBV30 and TRBJ1-5; D is unclear. The germline V gene has CDR1 GTSNPN and CDR2 SVGIG (reference sequence). The CDR3 sequence is 13 residues long. Trimming took off 2 bases at V and 4 bases at J, with 9 bases between the two ends.

The CDR3 sequence: CASSPTGSDTEAFF. The CDR3 nucleotides read TGTGCCAGCAGTCCGACAGGATCTGACACTGAAGCTTTCTTT. V gene TRBV7-3 combines with J gene TRBJ1-1; D may be TRBD1 (6 bases). CDR1 and CDR2 (germline): SGHTA, FQGTGA. V lost 6 bases to trimming and J lost 3 bases, with 14 bases between them. The CDR3 consists of 14 residues.

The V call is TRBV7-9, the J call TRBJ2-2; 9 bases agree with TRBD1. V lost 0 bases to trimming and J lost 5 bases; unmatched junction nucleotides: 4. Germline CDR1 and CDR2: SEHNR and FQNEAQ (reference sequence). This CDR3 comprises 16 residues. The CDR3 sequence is CASSLAGTGKTGELFF. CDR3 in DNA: TGTGCCAGCAGCTTAGCAGGGACAGGGAAAACCGGGGAGCTGTTTTTT.

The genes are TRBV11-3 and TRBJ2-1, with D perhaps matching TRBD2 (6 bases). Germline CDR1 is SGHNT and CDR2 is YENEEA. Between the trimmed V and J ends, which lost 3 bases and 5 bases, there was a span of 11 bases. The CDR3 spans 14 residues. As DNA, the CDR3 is TGTGCCAGCAGCTTGGGGGGACCCAACAATGAGCAGTTCTTC. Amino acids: CASSLGGPNNEQFF.

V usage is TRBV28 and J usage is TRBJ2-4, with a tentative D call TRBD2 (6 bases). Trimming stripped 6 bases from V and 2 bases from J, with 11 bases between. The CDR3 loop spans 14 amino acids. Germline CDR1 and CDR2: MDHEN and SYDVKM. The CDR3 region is CASSMEGPKNIQYF. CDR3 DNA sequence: TGTGCCAGCAGCATGGAGGGTCCCAAAAACATTCAGTACTTC.

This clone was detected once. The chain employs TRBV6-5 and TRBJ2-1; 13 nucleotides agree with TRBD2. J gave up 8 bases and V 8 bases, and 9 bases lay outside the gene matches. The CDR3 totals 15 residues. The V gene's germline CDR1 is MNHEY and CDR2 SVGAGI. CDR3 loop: CASPPTSGGADEQFF. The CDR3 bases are TGTGCCAGCCCCCCCACTAGCGGGGGGGCGGATGAGCAGTTCTTC.

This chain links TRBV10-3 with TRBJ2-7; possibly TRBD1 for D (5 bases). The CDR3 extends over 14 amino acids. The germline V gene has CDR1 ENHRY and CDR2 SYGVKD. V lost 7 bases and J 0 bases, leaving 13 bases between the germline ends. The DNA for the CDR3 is TGTGCCATCACCCAGGGCAGATCCTCCTACGAGCAGTACTTC. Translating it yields CAITQGRSSYEQYF.

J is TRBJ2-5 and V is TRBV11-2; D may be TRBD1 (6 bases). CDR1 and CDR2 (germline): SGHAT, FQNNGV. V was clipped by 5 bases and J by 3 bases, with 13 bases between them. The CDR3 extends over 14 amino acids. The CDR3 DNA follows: TGTGCCAGCAGCCCCTCTCGACAGGAAGAGACCCAGTACTTC. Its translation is CASSPSRQEETQYF.

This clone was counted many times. CDR3 sequence: CASSYKTGYEQYF. DNA of the CDR3: TGTGCCAGCAGTTACAAGACAGGCTACGAGCAGTACTTC. This sequence joins TRBV6-5 and TRBJ2-7, with a weak D call TRBD1 (6 bases). This CDR3 region has 13 residues. With 2 bases removed from V and 3 bases from J, the gap between germline ends came to 8 bases. Germline lookup yields CDR1 MNHEY and CDR2 SVGAGI.

The CDR3 sequence is CASSLAGGYNEQFF. For the CDR3, the DNA is TGTGCCAGCAGTCTAGCGGGGGGCTACAATGAGCAGTTCTTC. This rearrangement joins TRBV27 to TRBJ2-1, with TRBD2 matching 11 bases. Germline V gene lookup returns CDR1 MNHEY and CDR2 SMNVEV (reference sequence). The CDR3 spans 14 residues. The ends lost 5 bases at V and 3 bases at J; junction bases unmatched: 0.

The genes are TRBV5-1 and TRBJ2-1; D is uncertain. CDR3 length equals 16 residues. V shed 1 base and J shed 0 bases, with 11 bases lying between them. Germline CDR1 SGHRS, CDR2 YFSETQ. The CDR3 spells CASSLKQPSSYNEQFF. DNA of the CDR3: TGCGCCAGCAGCTTGAAACAGCCGAGCTCCTACAATGAGCAGTTCTTC. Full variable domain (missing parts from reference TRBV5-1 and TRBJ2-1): KAGVTQTPRYLIKTRGQQVTLSCSPISGHRSVSWYQQTPGQGLQFLFEYFSETQRNKGNFPGRFSGRQFSNSRSEMNVSTLELGDSALYLCASSLKQPSSYNEQFFGPGTRLTVL.

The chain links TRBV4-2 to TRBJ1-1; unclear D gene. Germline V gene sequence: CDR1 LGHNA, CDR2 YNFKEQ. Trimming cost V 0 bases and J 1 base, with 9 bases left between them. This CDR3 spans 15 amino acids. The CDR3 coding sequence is TGTGCCAGCAGCCAAGAAATAGCGGGGAACACTGAAGCTTTCTTT. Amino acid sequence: CASSQEIAGNTEAFF.

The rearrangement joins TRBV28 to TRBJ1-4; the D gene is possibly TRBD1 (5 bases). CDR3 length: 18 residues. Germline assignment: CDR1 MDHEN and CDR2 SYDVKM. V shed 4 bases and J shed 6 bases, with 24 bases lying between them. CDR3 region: CASSSYLQPGLTYEKLFF. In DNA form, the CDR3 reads TGTGCCAGCAGTTCCTACCTTCAACCGGGACTGACATATGAAAAACTGTTTTTT.

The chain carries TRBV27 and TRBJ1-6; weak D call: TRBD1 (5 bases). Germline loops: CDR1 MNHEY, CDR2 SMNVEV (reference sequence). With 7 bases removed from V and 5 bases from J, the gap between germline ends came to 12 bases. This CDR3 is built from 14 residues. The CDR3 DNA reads TGTGCCAGCAAACGGGGGAGCAATAATTCACCCCTCCACTTT. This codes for CASKRGSNNSPLHF.